Below, 12 T cell receptor beta chains from the same sample are listed, as sequenced in a study of blood T cell repertoires in COVID-19. Assay used: immunoSEQ multiplex PCR; TCRdb lists only in-frame clones, some missing. Among approximately 280,000 clones listed, around 88% were seen once. Sequencing was done on a sample of PBMCs or T cells enriched from blood (not recorded which). These receptors were taken from a middle-aged woman who had recovered from COVID-19.

The chain links TRBV3-1 (or the pseudogene TRBV3-2) to TRBJ1-6; D unresolved. Germline V CDR1 and CDR2: LGHDT, YNNKEL (reference sequence). The CDR3 covers 13 residues. Trimming removed 4 bases from V and 6 bases from J, with 7 bases in between. The CDR3 region has the DNA TGTGCCAGCAGCCGGAGCACTAATTCACCCCTCCACTTT. This encodes CASSRSTNSPLHF.

In this sample, this clone turned up a few times. The DNA of the CDR3 is TGTGCCATAAGGGGTTCGTTTTCCACAGATACGCAGTATTTT. This sequence encodes CAIRGSFSTDTQYF. The chain employs TRBV10-3 and TRBJ2-3, with TRBD1 as a possible D gene (5 bases). This CDR3 is 14 amino acids long. Germline V lookup: CDR1 ENHRY, CDR2 SYGVKD. V gave up 9 bases and J gave up 2 bases, with 15 bases separating them.

The chain joins TRBV4-1 to TRBJ1-1; D is unresolved. Trimming removed 3 bases from V and 8 bases from J, with 16 bases in between. Germline-derived CDR1 and CDR2 are MGHRA and YSYEKL. The CDR3 consists of 14 residues. CDR3: CASSHPGRAAEAFF. The DNA of the CDR3 is TGCGCCAGCAGCCATCCAGGAAGAGCAGCCGAAGCTTTCTTT.

The V call is TRBV6-2 or TRBV6-3, the J call TRBJ1-2, with 7 bases fitting TRBD1. J was trimmed by 2 bases and V by 6 bases; bases with no gene match: 6. This CDR3 spans 14 amino acids. Germline V gene lookup returns CDR1 MNHEY and CDR2 SVGEGT. In DNA form, the CDR3 reads TGTGCCAGCAGCTGGACAGGTCCCAACTATGGCTACACCTTC. It translates to CASSWTGPNYGYTF.

This chain connects TRBV7-2 to TRBJ2-7, with 8 bases that match TRBD1. After removal of 5 bases from V and 4 bases from J, the junction contained 7 bases not matched to a gene. This CDR3 is 14 amino acids long. CDR1 and CDR2 from the germline V gene are SGHTA and FQGNSA. CDR3 in DNA: TGTGCCAGCAGCGACGGACAGGGTAAATACGAGCAGTACTTC. It specifies CASSDGQGKYEQYF.

The rearrangement links TRBV28 to TRBJ2-7; perhaps TRBD2 as D (5 bases). Trimming shortened V by 5 bases and J by 5 bases, and 10 bases separated the two germline ends. The CDR3 has 12 residues. The V gene's germline CDR1 is MDHEN and CDR2 SYDVKM. The CDR3 here is CASSSGRDEQYF. The CDR3, as DNA: TGTGCCAGCAGTAGCGGAAGGGACGAGCAGTACTTC.

J is TRBJ1-3 and V is TRBV7-2; D uncertain. Germline values: CDR1 SGHTA, CDR2 FQGNSA. CDR3 length equals 14 residues. V was pared by 2 bases and J by 0 bases, with 5 bases between. This CDR3 reads CASSLMASGNTIYF. Written as DNA, the CDR3 is TGTGCCAGCAGCTTAATGGCCTCTGGAAACACCATATATTTT.

The rearrangement links TRBV30 to TRBJ1-5; D is possibly TRBD1 (5 bases). The germline V gene has CDR1 GTSNPN and CDR2 SVGIG (reference sequence). Trimming removed 5 bases from V and 0 bases from J, with 17 bases in between. The CDR3 spans 16 residues. CDR3 sequence (DNA): TGTGCCTGGGGGGGTCCAGGAGGCTATAGCAATCAGCCCCAGCATTTT. Amino acid sequence: CAWGGPGGYSNQPQHF.

V gene TRBV28 combines with J gene TRBJ1-2; the D is unclear. The germline gives CDR1 MDHEN, CDR2 SYDVKM. V shed 6 bases and J shed 4 bases, with 15 bases lying between them. The CDR3 is 14 amino acids. CDR3 sequence (DNA): TGTGCCAGCAGCATCGGGGTTGCCCCCTATGGCTACACCTTC. Translating gives CASSIGVAPYGYTF.

The chain carries TRBV21-1 and TRBJ2-2; no check of the table's D call, TRBD1, against the DNA was made. TRBV21-1 is annotated as a pseudogene. This CDR3 contains 20 residues. CDR3 DNA sequence: TGTGCCAGCAGCGACCCGATGGACAGGGGGTTGAATGGGAACACCGGGGAGCTGTTTTTT. Residues: CASSDPMDRGLNGNTGELFF.

The rearrangement links TRBV28 to TRBJ2-7; TRBD2 aligns across 9 bases. J gave up 2 bases and V 4 bases, and 6 bases lay outside the gene matches. The CDR3 is 15 residues long. Looked up from germline, CDR1 is MDHEN and CDR2 is SYDVKM. CDR3 bases: TGTGCCAGCAGTTCTAGCGGGGAGGGGACCTACGAGCAGTACTTC. Translating gives CASSSSGEGTYEQYF.

V gene TRBV23-1 combines with J gene TRBJ1-5; tentatively, D is TRBD1 (5 bases). TRBV23-1 is an open reading frame whose function is uncertain. The V and J ends lost 5 bases and 0 bases respectively, with 8 bases between them. The CDR3 contains 14 residues. CDR3 coding DNA: TGCGCCAGCAGTTGGACACCTAGCAATCAGCCCCAGCATTTT. Its translation: CASSWTPSNQPQHF.